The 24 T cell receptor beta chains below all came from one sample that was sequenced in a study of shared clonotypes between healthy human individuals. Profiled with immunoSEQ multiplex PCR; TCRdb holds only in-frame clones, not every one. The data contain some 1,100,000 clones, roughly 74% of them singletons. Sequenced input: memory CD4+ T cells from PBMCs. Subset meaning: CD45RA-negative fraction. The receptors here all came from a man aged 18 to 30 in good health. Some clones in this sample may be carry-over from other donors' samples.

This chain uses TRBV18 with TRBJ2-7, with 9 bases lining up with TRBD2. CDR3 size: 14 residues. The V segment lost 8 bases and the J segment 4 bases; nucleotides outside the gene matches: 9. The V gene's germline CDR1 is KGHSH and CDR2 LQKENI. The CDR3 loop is CASTTGLAQYEQYF. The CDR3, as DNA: TGTGCCAGCACAACGGGACTAGCACAATACGAGCAGTACTTC.

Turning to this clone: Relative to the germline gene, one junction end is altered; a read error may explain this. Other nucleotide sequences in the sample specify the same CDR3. This CDR3 is CASSPQGAGNTIYF. In nucleotides, the CDR3 is TGTGCCAGCTCTCCACAGGGAGCAGGAAACACCATATATTTT. The V call is TRBV18, the J call TRBJ1-3; D perhaps matches TRBD1 (6 bases). The CDR3 runs 14 residues. Germline CDR1 reads KGHSH; CDR2 reads LQKENI.

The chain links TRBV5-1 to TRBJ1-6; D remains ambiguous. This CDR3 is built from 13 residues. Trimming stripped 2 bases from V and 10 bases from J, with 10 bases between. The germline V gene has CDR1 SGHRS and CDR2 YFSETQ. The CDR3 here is CASSFEARSPLHF. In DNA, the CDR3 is TGCGCCAGCAGCTTTGAGGCAAGATCACCCCTCCACTTT.

DNA for the CDR3: TGTGCCTGGAGTCTTTCAGGGACAGGGGGCCTGGGCTACACCTTC. Protein sequence: CAWSLSGTGGLGYTF. This chain connects TRBV30 to TRBJ1-2; 12 nucleotides match TRBD1. The V segment lost 2 bases and the J segment 8 bases; nucleotides outside the gene matches: 9. This CDR3 has 15 residues. Germline loops: CDR1 GTSNPN, CDR2 SVGIG (reference sequence).

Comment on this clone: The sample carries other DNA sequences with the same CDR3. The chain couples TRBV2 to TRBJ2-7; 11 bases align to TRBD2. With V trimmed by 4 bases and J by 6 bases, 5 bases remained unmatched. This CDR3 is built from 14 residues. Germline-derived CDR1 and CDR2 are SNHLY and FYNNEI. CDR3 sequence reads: CASSVLAGVGEQYF. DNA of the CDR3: TGTGCCAGCAGTGTACTAGCGGGAGTTGGCGAGCAGTACTTC.

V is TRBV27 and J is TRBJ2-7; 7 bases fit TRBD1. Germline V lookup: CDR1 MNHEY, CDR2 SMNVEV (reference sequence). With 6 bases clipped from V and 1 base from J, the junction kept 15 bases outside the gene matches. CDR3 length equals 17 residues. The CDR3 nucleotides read TGTGCCAGCAGCCGTCGTCTACAGGGGACCCAGTCCTACGAGCAGTACTTC. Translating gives CASSRRLQGTQSYEQYF.

The chain's CDR3 is CASSLRGGDVKLFF. DNA of the CDR3: TGTGCCAGCAGCTTGCGGGGTGGGGACGTAAAACTGTTTTTT. This chain links TRBV7-9 with TRBJ1-4; tentative D call: TRBD1 (5 bases). Trimming stripped 3 bases from V and 10 bases from J, with 15 bases between. Germline assignment: CDR1 SEHNR and CDR2 FQNEAQ (reference sequence). The CDR3 covers 14 residues. The full variable domain, with the rest looked up from reference TRBV7-9 and TRBJ1-4, is DTGVSQNPRHKITKRGQNVTFRCDPISEHNRLYWYRQTLGQGPEFLTYFQNEAQLEKSRLLSDRFSAERPKGSFSTLEIQRTEQGDSAMYLCASSLRGGDVKLFFGSGTQLSVL.

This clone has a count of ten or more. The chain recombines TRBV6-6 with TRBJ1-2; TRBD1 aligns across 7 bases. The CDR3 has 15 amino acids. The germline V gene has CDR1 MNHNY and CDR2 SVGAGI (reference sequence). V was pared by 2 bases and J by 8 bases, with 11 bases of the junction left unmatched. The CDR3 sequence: CASSYPVGTVDGYTF. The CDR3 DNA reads TGTGCCAGCAGTTACCCCGTGGGGACAGTAGACGGCTACACCTTC.

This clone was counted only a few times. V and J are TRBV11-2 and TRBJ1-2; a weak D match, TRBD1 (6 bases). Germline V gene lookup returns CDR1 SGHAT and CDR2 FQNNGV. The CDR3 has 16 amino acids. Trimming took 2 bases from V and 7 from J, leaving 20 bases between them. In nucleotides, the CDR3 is TGTGCCAGCAGCTTAAAGTTAAACAGGGAATACGGTGGCTACACCTTC. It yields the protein CASSLKLNREYGGYTF.

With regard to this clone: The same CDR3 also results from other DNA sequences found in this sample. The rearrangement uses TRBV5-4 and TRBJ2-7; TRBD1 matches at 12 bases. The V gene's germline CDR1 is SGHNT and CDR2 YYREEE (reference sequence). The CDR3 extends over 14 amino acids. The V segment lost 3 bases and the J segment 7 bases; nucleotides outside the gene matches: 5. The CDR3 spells CASSSGQGAREQYF. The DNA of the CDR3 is TGTGCCAGCAGCTCGGGACAGGGGGCGCGGGAGCAGTACTTC.

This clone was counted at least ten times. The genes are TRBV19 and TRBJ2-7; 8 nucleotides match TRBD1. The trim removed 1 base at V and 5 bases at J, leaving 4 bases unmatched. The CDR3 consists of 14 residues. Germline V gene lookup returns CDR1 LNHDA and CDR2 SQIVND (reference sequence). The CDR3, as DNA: TGTGCCAGTAGTATAGGACAGGGGAGGCACGAGCAGTACTTC. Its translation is CASSIGQGRHEQYF.

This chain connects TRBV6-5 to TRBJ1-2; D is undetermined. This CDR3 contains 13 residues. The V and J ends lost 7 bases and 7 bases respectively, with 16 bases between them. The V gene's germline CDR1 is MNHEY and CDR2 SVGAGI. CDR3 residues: CASISADWGGYTF. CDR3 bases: TGTGCCAGCATTTCGGCGGATTGGGGTGGCTACACCTTC.

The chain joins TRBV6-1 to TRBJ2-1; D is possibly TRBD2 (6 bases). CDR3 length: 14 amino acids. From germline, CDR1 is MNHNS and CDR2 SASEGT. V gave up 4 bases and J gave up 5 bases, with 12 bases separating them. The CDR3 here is CASSARGSNNEQFF. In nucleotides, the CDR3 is TGTGCCAGCAGTGCCCGGGGGAGTAACAATGAGCAGTTCTTC.

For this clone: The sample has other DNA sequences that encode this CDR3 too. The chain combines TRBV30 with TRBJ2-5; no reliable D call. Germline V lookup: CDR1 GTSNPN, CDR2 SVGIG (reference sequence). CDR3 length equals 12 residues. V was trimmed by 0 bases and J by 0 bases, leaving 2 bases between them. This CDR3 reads CAWSVDQETQYF. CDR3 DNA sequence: TGTGCCTGGAGTGTGGACCAAGAGACCCAGTACTTC.

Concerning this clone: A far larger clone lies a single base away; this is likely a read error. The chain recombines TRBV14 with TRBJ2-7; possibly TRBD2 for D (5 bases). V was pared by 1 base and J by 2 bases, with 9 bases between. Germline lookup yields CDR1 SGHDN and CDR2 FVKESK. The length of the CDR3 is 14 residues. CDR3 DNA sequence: TGTGCCAGCAGCCAAGGGCTAGCCGCCTACGAGCAGTACTTC. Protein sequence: CASSQGLAAYEQYF.

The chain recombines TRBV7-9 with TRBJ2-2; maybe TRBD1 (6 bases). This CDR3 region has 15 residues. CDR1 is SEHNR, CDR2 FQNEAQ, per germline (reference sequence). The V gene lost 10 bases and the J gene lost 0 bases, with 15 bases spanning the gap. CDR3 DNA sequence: TGTGCCACTTCCTTCAGGGGCTCGAACACCGGGGAGCTGTTTTTT. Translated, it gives CATSFRGSNTGELFF.

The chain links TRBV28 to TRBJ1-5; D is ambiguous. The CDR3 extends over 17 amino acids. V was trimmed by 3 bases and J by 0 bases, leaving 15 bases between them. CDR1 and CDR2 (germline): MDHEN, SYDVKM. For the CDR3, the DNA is TGTGCCAGCAGTTTCCCCCCAACGCGACCTAGCAATCAGCCCCAGCATTTT. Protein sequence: CASSFPPTRPSNQPQHF.

CDR3: CASSQEGAAKNIQYF. CDR3 coding DNA: TGTGCCAGTAGTCAAGAGGGGGCAGCCAAAAACATTCAGTACTTC. The V call is TRBV19, the J call TRBJ2-4; 7 bases match TRBD1. J lost 0 bases, V lost 5 bases, and 4 bases had no gene match. The CDR3 is made up of 15 amino acids. Looked up from germline, CDR1 is LNHDA and CDR2 is SQIVND (reference sequence).

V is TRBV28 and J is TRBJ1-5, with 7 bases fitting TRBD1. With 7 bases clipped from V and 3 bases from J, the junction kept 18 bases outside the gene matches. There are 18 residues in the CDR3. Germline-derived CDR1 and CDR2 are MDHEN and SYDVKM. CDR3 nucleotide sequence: TGTGCCAGCACCCCCAGCCCTGGAGAGACAGGGATCAATCAGCCCCAGCATTTT. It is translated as CASTPSPGETGINQPQHF.

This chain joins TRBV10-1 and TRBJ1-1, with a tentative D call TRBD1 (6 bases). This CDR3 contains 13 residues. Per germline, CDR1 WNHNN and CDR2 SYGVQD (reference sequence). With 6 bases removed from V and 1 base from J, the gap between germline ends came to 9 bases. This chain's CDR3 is CASRLGQNTEAFF. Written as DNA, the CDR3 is TGCGCCAGCAGATTGGGACAGAACACTGAAGCTTTCTTT.

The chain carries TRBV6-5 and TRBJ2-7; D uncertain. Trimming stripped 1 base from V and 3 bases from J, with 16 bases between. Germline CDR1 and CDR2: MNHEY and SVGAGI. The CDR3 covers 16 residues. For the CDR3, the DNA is TGTGCCAGCAGTTACTATGGGCCACCGGACGACTACGAGCAGTACTTC. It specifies CASSYYGPPDDYEQYF.

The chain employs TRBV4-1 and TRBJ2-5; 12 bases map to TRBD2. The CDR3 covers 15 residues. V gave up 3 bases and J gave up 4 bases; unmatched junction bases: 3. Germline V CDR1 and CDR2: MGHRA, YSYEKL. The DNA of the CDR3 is TGCGCCAGCAGCCAGACTAGCGGGAGAATAGAGACCCAGTACTTC. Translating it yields CASSQTSGRIETQYF.

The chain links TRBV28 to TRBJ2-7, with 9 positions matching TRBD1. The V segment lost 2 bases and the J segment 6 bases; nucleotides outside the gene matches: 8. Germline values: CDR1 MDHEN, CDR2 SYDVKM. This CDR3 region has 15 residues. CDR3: CASSLGAGQGREQYF. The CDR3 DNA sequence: TGTGCCAGCAGTTTAGGGGCGGGACAGGGACGCGAGCAGTACTTC.

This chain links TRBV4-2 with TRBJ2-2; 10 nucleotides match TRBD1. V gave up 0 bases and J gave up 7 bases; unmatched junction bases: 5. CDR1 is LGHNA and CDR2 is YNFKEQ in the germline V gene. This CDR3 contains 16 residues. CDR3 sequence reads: CASSQEGGQGYGELFF. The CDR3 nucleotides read TGTGCCAGCAGCCAAGAAGGGGGACAGGGGTACGGGGAGCTGTTTTTT.